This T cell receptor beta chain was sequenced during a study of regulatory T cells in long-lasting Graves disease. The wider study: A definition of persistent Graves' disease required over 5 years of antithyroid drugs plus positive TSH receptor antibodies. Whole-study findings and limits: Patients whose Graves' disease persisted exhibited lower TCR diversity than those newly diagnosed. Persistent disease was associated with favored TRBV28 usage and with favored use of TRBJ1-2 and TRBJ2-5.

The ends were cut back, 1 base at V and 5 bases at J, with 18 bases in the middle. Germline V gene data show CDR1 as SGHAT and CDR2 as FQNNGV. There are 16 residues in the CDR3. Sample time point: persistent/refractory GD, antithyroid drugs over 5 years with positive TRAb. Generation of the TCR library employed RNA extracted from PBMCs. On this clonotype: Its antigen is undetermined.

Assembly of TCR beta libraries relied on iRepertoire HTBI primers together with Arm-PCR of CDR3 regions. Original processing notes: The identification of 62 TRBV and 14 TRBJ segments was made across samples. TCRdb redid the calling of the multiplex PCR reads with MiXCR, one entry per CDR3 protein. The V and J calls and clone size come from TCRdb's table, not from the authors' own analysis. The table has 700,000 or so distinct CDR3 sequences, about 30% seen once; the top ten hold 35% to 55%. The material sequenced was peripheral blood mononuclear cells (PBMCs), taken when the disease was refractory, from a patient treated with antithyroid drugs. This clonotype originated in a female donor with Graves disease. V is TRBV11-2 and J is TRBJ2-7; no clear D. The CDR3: CASSLGVGLGLHEQYF. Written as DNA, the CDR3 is TGTGCCAGCAGCTTAGGCGTAGGGTTAGGTCTCCACGAGCAGTACTTC.